The 17 T cell receptor beta chains below all came from one sample that was sequenced in a study of PD-L1 blockade in urothelial cancer. The assay was immunoSEQ multiplex PCR, and TCRdb's table has in-frame clones only and misses some. The data show around 33,000 clones, about four fifths seen once. Described time point: pretreatment peripheral blood. This specimen consisted of PBMCs, obtained around atezolizumab (anti-PD-L1) treatment. These receptors originate from a man aged 55-75 years with urothelial cancer.

The genes are TRBV7-9 and TRBJ2-4, with TRBD1 as a possible D gene (6 bases). Trimming pared 0 bases from V and 7 bases from J, leaving 19 bases between. This CDR3 region has 17 residues. The germline V gene encodes CDR1 SEHNR and CDR2 FQNEAQ (reference sequence). The CDR3 DNA reads as TGTGCCAGCAGCTTAGCTGGGGGCCCCGGATCGGGGAACATTCAGTACTTC. Translation: CASSLAGGPGSGNIQYF.

J is TRBJ1-1 and V is TRBV4-2; TRBD1 aligns across 11 bases. Germline V gene sequence: CDR1 LGHNA, CDR2 YNFKEQ. J was trimmed by 5 bases and V by 4 bases; bases with no gene match: 21. This CDR3 has 20 residues. CDR3 loop: CASSPQPTVDRGPRWTEAFF. The DNA for the CDR3 is TGTGCCAGCAGCCCTCAACCGACGGTGGACAGGGGGCCGCGGTGGACTGAAGCTTTCTTT.

The V call is TRBV19, the J call TRBJ1-3; no clear D. The CDR3 extends over 15 amino acids. Germline lookup yields CDR1 LNHDA and CDR2 SQIVND (reference sequence). V was clipped by 4 bases and J by 0 bases, with 10 bases between them. The CDR3 is CASSTTRVSGNTIYF. CDR3 DNA sequence: TGTGCCAGTAGTACCACCCGCGTCTCTGGAAACACCATATATTTT.

This clone was seen a single time. This chain connects TRBV5-8 to TRBJ1-6, with TRBD1 as a possible D gene (6 bases). There are 17 residues in the CDR3. V was trimmed by 4 bases and J by 7 bases, leaving 21 bases between them. Germline V CDR1 and CDR2: SGHTS, YDEGEE. The CDR3 spells CASSIDFGGQVNSPLHF. The CDR3, as DNA: TGTGCCAGCAGCATTGACTTCGGGGGGCAAGTAAATTCACCCCTCCACTTT.

This chain links TRBV6-6 with TRBJ2-1; D is perhaps TRBD2 (6 bases). V was cut by 1 base and J by 5 bases, with 12 bases left in between. Germline V gene data show CDR1 as MNHNY and CDR2 as SVGAGI (reference sequence). The CDR3 is 15 amino acids. The CDR3 region has the DNA TGTGCCAGCAGTTACTTGGGGGGTTCACACAATGAGCAGTTCTTC. This codes for CASSYLGGSHNEQFF.

The chain joins TRBV30 to TRBJ2-1; TRBD2 matches 7 bases. The J segment lost 1 base and the V segment lost 3 bases, leaving 9 bases of the junction unmatched. CDR1 and CDR2 (germline): GTSNPN, SVGIG (reference sequence). The CDR3 has 16 amino acids. CDR3 region: CAWRGASGGSYNEQFF. The CDR3 region has the DNA TGTGCCTGGAGAGGGGCTAGCGGCGGGTCCTACAATGAGCAGTTCTTC.

The chain couples TRBV30 to TRBJ1-3; 8 bases are shared with TRBD1. CDR3 length equals 14 residues. Looked up from germline, CDR1 is GTSNPN and CDR2 is SVGIG (reference sequence). J was trimmed by 9 bases and V by 0 bases; bases with no gene match: 7. The CDR3 is CAWSVDRGVVTIYF. The CDR3, as DNA: TGTGCCTGGAGTGTCGACAGGGGAGTCGTCACCATATATTTT. Full variable domain (rest looked up from reference TRBV30 and TRBJ1-3): SQTIHQWPATLVQPVGSPLSLECTVEGTSNPNLYWYRQAAGRGLQLLFYSVGIGQISSEVPQNLSASRPQDRQFILSSKKLLLSDSGFYLCAWSVDRGVVTIYFGEGSWLTVV.

The V and J genes are TRBV28 and TRBJ2-2; 12 bases agree with TRBD2. CDR1 and CDR2 from the germline V gene are MDHEN and SYDVKM. After removal of 6 bases from V and 6 bases from J, the junction contained 8 bases not matched to a gene. The CDR3 is 16 amino acids. The CDR3 DNA is TGTGCCAGCAGCTCTAGCGGGGGGGCAGGACCCGGGGAGCTGTTTTTT. Its protein product is CASSSSGGAGPGELFF.

This chain joins TRBV28 and TRBJ1-5, with 8 bases that match TRBD1. V was pared by 8 bases and J by 0 bases, with 6 bases of the junction left unmatched. Germline loops: CDR1 MDHEN, CDR2 SYDVKM. CDR3 size: 15 residues. The CDR3 nucleotides are TGTGCCAGCGGCCTGACAGGGGATAGCAATCAGCCCCAGCATTTT. Its translation: CASGLTGDSNQPQHF.

This chain joins TRBV6-5 and TRBJ1-1; no reliable D call. Germline CDR1 and CDR2: MNHEY and SVGAGI. The V end lost 4 bases, the J end lost 0 bases, and 15 bases lay between the germline ends. CDR3 length: 16 residues. The CDR3 protein is CASSSTTGRMNTEAFF. The CDR3 coding sequence is TGTGCCAGCAGTTCGACGACGGGGAGAATGAACACTGAAGCTTTCTTT.

The V call is TRBV5-5, the J call TRBJ2-7, with D perhaps matching TRBD1 (6 bases). The germline V and J ends were trimmed by 4 bases and 3 bases, with 11 bases remaining between them. Germline V gives CDR1 SGHKS, CDR2 YYEKEE (reference sequence). The CDR3 length is 13 residues. The CDR3 DNA reads TGTGCCAGCAGCCCCCAGGGGAGCTACGAGCAGTACTTC. This encodes CASSPQGSYEQYF.

CDR3 protein: CASSPGLATPLGQYF. The CDR3 DNA reads as TGTGCCAGCAGCCCGGGACTAGCAACTCCCTTAGGGCAGTACTTC. The V call is TRBV13, the J call TRBJ2-7, with 9 bases matching TRBD2. This CDR3 has 15 amino acids. Germline CDR1 PRHDT, CDR2 FYEKMQ (reference sequence). The trim removed 5 bases at V and 9 bases at J, leaving 14 bases unmatched.

The J gene is TRBJ2-5, the V gene TRBV2, with D tentatively TRBD1 (6 bases). V lost 6 bases and J lost 5, with 16 bases in between. The CDR3 has 14 amino acids. CDR1 SNHLY and CDR2 FYNNEI come from the germline V gene. CDR3 DNA: TGTGCCAGCAGCCGCCAAACAGGGTTTGAGACCCAGTACTTC. This translates into CASSRQTGFETQYF.

The CDR3 here is CASSHEPPGLAGGRNEQFF. The CDR3 coding sequence is TGTGCCAGCAGCCACGAGCCCCCCGGACTAGCGGGGGGGCGAAATGAGCAGTTCTTC. This chain uses TRBV14 with TRBJ2-1; 15 bases agree with TRBD2. CDR3 size: 19 residues. Germline V gives CDR1 SGHDN, CDR2 FVKESK. Losses at the gene ends were 3 bases for V and 7 bases for J; bases not matched to a gene: 13.

The rearrangement uses TRBV7-7 and TRBJ2-2, with 9 bases identical to TRBD1. The CDR3 is made up of 15 amino acids. CDR1 is SSHAT, CDR2 FNYEAQ, per germline (reference sequence). V lost 5 bases to trimming and J lost 5 bases; unmatched junction nucleotides: 6. The CDR3 DNA reads TGTGCCAGCAGCCCCGGGACAGGGTTTACCGGGGAGCTGTTTTTT. It is translated as CASSPGTGFTGELFF.

V is TRBV5-1 and J is TRBJ2-5; 7 nucleotides line up with TRBD1. J lost 3 bases, V lost 4 bases, and 9 bases had no gene match. Germline CDR1 is SGHRS and CDR2 is YFSETQ. The CDR3 consists of 15 residues. The CDR3 loop reads CASSQETGSKETQYF. CDR3 nucleotides: TGCGCCAGCAGCCAAGAGACAGGGAGTAAAGAGACCCAGTACTTC.

The chain uses TRBV28 and TRBJ2-7; TRBD2 matches 7 bases. The CDR3 has 17 amino acids. The J segment lost 3 bases and the V segment lost 3 bases, leaving 14 bases of the junction unmatched. The germline V gene encodes CDR1 MDHEN and CDR2 SYDVKM. For the CDR3, the DNA is TGTGCCAGCAGTTTGCGCGGGGGATCCTACGAGGACTACGAGCAGTACTTC. Its protein product is CASSLRGGSYEDYEQYF. The complete variable domain, with remaining parts taken from reference TRBV28 and TRBJ2-7, reads DVKVTQSSRYLVKRTGEKVFLECVQDMDHENMFWYRQDPGLGLRLIYFSYDVKMKEKGDIPEGYSVSREKKERFSLILESASTNQTSMYLCASSLRGGSYEDYEQYFGPGTRLTVT.